The clone carrying this T cell receptor (beta chain) was picked up many times. Building of the TCR beta libraries involved iRepertoire HTBI primers and Arm-PCR of CDR3 regions. TCRdb re-called the multiplex PCR reads through MiXCR, storing one row per CDR3 protein. The sample lists 350,000 to 550,000 distinct CDR3 sequences, roughly 15% occurring once. This specimen belongs to a study of regulatory T cells in long-lasting Graves disease. The time point here: newly diagnosed GD, antithyroid drugs for less than 3 months. Generation of the TCR library employed RNA extracted from PBMCs. These data also formed part of another study, on T cells in Graves' hyperthyroidism and ophthalmopathy.

The material was peripheral blood mononuclear cells (PBMCs), obtained at new diagnosis, from a patient treated with antithyroid drugs. The sequence was collected from a woman in her forties or fifties with Graves disease.

CDR3 bases: TGTGCCATCAGTCCTCCGAGCCTCCAGGGAAGGACAGATACGCAGTATTTT. As protein: CAISPPSLQGRTDTQYF. V and J are TRBV10-3 and TRBJ2-3; TRBD1 is a possible D gene (5 bases). This CDR3 is 17 amino acids long. Germline values: CDR1 ENHRY, CDR2 SYGVKD. The V and J ends lost 5 bases and 3 bases respectively, with 21 bases between them.